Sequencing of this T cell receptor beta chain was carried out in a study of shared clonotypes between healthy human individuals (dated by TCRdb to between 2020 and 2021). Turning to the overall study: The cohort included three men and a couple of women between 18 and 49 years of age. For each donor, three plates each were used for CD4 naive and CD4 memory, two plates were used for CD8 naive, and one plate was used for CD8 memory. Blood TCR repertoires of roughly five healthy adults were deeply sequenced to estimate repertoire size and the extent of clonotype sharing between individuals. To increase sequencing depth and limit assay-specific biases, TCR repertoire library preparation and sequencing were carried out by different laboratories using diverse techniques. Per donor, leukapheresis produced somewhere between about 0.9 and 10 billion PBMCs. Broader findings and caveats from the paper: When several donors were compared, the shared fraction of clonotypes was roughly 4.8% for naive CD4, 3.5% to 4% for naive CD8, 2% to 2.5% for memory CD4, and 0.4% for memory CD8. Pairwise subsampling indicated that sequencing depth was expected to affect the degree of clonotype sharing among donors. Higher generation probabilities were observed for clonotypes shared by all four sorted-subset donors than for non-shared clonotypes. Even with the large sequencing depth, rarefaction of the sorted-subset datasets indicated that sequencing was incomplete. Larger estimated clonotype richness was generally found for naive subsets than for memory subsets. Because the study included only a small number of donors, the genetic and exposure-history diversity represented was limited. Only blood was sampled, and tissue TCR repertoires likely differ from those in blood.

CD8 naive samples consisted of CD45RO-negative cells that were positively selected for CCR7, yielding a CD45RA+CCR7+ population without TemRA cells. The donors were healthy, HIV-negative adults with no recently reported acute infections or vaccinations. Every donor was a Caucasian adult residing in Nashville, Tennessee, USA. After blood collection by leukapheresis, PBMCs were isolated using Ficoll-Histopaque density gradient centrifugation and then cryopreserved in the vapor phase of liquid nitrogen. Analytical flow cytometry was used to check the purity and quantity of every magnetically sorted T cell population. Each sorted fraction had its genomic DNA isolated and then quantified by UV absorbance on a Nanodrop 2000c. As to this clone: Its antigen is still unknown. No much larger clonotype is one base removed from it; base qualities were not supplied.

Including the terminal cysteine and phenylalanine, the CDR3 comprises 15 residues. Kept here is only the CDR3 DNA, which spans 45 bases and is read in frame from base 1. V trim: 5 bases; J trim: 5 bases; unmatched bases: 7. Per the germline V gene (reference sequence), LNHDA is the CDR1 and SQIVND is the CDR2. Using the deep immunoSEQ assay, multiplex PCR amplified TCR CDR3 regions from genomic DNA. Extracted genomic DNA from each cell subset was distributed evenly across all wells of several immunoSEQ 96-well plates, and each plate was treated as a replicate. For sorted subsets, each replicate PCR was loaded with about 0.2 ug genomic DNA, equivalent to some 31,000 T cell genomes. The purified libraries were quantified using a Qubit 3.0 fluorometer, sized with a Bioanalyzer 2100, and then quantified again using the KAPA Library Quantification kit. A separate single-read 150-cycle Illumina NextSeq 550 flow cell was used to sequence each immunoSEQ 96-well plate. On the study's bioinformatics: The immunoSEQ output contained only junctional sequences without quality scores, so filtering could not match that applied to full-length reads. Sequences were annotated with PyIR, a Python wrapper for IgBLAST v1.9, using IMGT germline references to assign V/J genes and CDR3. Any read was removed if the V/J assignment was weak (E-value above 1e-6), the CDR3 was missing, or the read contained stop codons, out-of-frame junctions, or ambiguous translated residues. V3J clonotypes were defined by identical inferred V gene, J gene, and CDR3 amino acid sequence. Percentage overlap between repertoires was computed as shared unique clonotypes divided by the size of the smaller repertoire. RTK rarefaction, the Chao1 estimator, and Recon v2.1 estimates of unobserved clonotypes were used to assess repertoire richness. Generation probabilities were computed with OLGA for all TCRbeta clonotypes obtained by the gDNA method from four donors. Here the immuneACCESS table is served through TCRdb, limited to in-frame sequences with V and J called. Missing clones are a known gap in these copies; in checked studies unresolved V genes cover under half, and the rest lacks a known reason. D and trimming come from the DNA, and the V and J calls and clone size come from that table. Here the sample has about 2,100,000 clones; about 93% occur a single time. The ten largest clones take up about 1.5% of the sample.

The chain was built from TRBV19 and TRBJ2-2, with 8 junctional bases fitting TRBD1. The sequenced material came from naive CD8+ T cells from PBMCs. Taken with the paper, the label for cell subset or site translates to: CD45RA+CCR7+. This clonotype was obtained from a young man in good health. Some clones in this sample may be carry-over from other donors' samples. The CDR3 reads CASSGTRTGTGELFF. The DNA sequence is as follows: TGTGCCAGTAGTGGCACCCGGACAGGGACCGGGGAGCTGTTTTTT.